This entry describes one T cell receptor beta chain. The CDR3 contains 14 residues. V was clipped by 6 bases and J by 2 bases, with 13 bases between them. Germline CDR1 is MDHEN and CDR2 is SYDVKM. The data were obtained in a study of blood T cell repertoires in COVID-19. Study-wide background: Researchers got acute and convalescent COVID-19 samples from the United States, Italy and Spain. Sample material is recorded as cDNA or gDNA derived from T cells, B-cell-depleted T cells, or PBMCs.

The method was immunoSEQ multiplex PCR; TCRdb's version includes in-frame clones alone and lacks a portion of them. Among 180,000 or so clones, 60% to 80% were seen once, and the ten largest hold around 14%. This TCR derives from a man aged 55-75 years who had been exposed to COVID-19. This chain links TRBV28 with TRBJ1-2, with D possibly TRBD1 on 5 matching bases. The sample comprised PBMCs or T cells enriched from blood (not recorded which). CDR3 nucleotide sequence: TGTGCCAGCAGCCAGGGTGGACCCAACTATGGCTACACCTTC. Translating it yields CASSQGGPNYGYTF.